Listed below are T cell receptor beta chains from one sample, sequenced in a study of post-analysis software for immune sequencing data. TCRdb itself ran the PCR reads through MiXCR, one entry per CDR3 protein. The sample shows about 500,000 distinct CDR3 sequences, approximately 45% of them seen only once. The specimen sequenced was blood. The receptor set was obtained from a girl aged 5 to 17 with multiple sclerosis. CDR3s include the opening cysteine and the closing phenylalanine or tryptophan. A D gene is named only where the DNA matches it firmly.

V: TRBV6-5
D: .
J: TRBJ1-2
CDR3: CASSYSNGLLYYGYTF

V: TRBV14
D: .
J: TRBJ2-5
CDR3: CASSQEFETDRQETQYF

V: TRBV29-1
D: TRBD2
J: TRBJ2-3
CDR3: CSVRTSGSDTQYF

V: TRBV28
D: TRBD1
J: TRBJ2-7
CDR3: CASIPPTGNYEQYF

V: TRBV7-8
D: TRBD1
J: TRBJ2-7
CDR3: CASSSPGTVSYEQYF

V: TRBV20-1
D: TRBD2
J: TRBJ2-1
CDR3: CSAWRGTRPNEQFF

V: TRBV20-1
D: TRBD1
J: TRBJ2-1
CDR3: CSAERDRVVNEQFF

V: TRBV12-3/TRBV12-4
D: TRBD1
J: TRBJ2-7
CDR3: CASRGQDRSYEQYF

V: TRBV6-5
D: TRBD2
J: TRBJ2-1
CDR3: CASSPGGRVYNEQFF

V: TRBV6-6
D: TRBD1
J: TRBJ1-2
CDR3: CASSQTPGQNYGYTF

V: TRBV7-7
D: .
J: TRBJ2-1
CDR3: CASSLEKRAAYNEQFF

V: TRBV25-1
D: .
J: .
CDR3: CASSEYGERNEQYF

V: TRBV27
D: .
J: TRBJ2-7
CDR3: CASSGTSLGYEQYF

V: TRBV7-2
D: .
J: TRBJ2-7
CDR3: CASSLSWTYYEQYF

V: TRBV4-1
D: .
J: TRBJ1-1
CDR3: CASSRLRGNTEAFF

V: TRBV11-1
D: .
J: TRBJ2-7
CDR3: CASSPDSAYEQYF

V: TRBV28
D: .
J: TRBJ2-3
CDR3: CASSFSGPRSYTQYF

V: TRBV5-4
D: TRBD2
J: TRBJ2-7
CDR3: CASSSGGTSALEQYF

V: TRBV7-2
D: .
J: TRBJ2-7
CDR3: CASSLMDRGSLKDPYEQYF

V: TRBV14
D: TRBD2
J: TRBJ2-7
CDR3: CASSRLAGVFEQYF

V: TRBV10-3
D: .
J: .
CDR3: CAISDSRDYEQYF

V: TRBV3-1
D: .
J: TRBJ2-6
CDR3: CASSQDPGAGGANVLTF

V: TRBV7-2
D: .
J: TRBJ1-5
CDR3: CASSLASDGNQPQHF

V: TRBV7-6
D: .
J: TRBJ1-4
CDR3: CASSRWGEKLFF

V: TRBV12-3/TRBV12-4
D: TRBD1
J: TRBJ1-1
CDR3: CASSFDRDGTEAFF

V: TRBV28
D: TRBD1
J: TRBJ2-7
CDR3: CATNRDRESYEQYF

V: TRBV6-1
D: TRBD2
J: TRBJ2-2
CDR3: CAARDSWTSGNTGELFF

V: TRBV20-1
D: .
J: TRBJ2-7
CDR3: CSARSGTSYEQYF

V: TRBV7-3
D: TRBD2
J: TRBJ2-1
CDR3: CASSLTGGSEQFF

V: TRBV20-1
D: .
J: TRBJ2-3
CDR3: CSAGDGQVTQYF

V: TRBV5-1
D: .
J: TRBJ2-4
CDR3: CASSLISRAISNIQYF

V: TRBV20-1
D: .
J: TRBJ2-7
CDR3: CSARAPGPRGSYEQYF

V: TRBV5-1
D: TRBD1
J: .
CDR3: CASSLVTGDETQYF

V: TRBV10-3
D: .
J: TRBJ1-2
CDR3: CASGTGSDYGYTF

V: TRBV10-3
D: TRBD2
J: TRBJ2-5
CDR3: CAISESTAGDQETQYF

V: TRBV28
D: TRBD1
J: TRBJ2-7
CDR3: CASSYTGGVYEQYF

V: TRBV20-1
D: .
J: TRBJ2-7
CDR3: CSADQDYEQYF

V: TRBV6-4
D: .
J: TRBJ2-3
CDR3: CASGAAPRDTQYF

V: TRBV5-1
D: TRBD1
J: TRBJ2-3
CDR3: CASSFMGQGTDTQYF

V: TRBV29-1
D: .
J: TRBJ2-6
CDR3: CSVEARGSGANVLTF

V: TRBV12-3/TRBV12-4
D: TRBD2
J: TRBJ2-1
CDR3: CASSRLAGLSEQFF

V: TRBV29-1
D: .
J: TRBJ2-1
CDR3: CSVERGALNEQFF

V: TRBV20-1
D: TRBD2
J: TRBJ2-1
CDR3: CSASLGAASGDEQFF

V: TRBV20-1
D: .
J: TRBJ2-7
CDR3: CSASGSTYEQYF

V: TRBV7-9
D: .
J: TRBJ2-5
CDR3: CASSLGEYQETQYF

V: TRBV7-2
D: .
J: TRBJ2-1
CDR3: CASSLVAGNNEQFF

V: TRBV6-5
D: TRBD2
J: TRBJ2-7
CDR3: CASSRLAGDPYEQYF

V: TRBV7-2
D: .
J: TRBJ2-7
CDR3: CASSARYTGLGAYEQYF

V: TRBV11-3
D: .
J: TRBJ2-1
CDR3: CASSSRDINNEQFF

V: TRBV29-1
D: TRBD1
J: TRBJ1-4
CDR3: CSYRTGVYEKLFF

V: TRBV7-2
D: .
J: .
CDR3: CASSFPPSRETQYF

V: TRBV12-3/TRBV12-4
D: TRBD2
J: TRBJ2-2
CDR3: CASRWTSGTGELFF

V: TRBV7-8
D: TRBD2
J: TRBJ2-1
CDR3: CASSLAVPWRELGNEQFF

V: TRBV20-1
D: TRBD1
J: TRBJ2-3
CDR3: CSALRDRRNTDTQYF